Described below is a single TCR beta chain sequence and its context. Antigen unknown. The CDR3 has 19 residues. Germline CDR1 and CDR2: SGHRS and YFSETQ. After removal of 0 bases from V and 0 bases from J, the junction contained 8 bases not matched to a gene. The primer mix had 60 Vbeta and 13 Jbeta primers. How the authors handled the data: Tens of millions of unique TCR beta chains, 9 million to 11 million shared, were counted in a later analysis. TCRdb keeps only in-frame clones here, not all; method: immunoSEQ multiplex PCR. V, J and clone size were drawn from that table, and D and trimming were deduced from the DNA. The sample includes 200,000 or so clones, approximately 88% of them seen just once. The data derive from a study of cytomegalovirus exposure and HLA in healthy donors. Study results and caveats: The listing of roughly 160 TCR beta chains classed them as cytomegalovirus-associated. Researchers reported from a later analysis that most CMV-associated TCR beta chains appeared HLA-restricted. The study had only CMV serostatus as immune exposure information.

Input material: PBMCs. The V gene is TRBV5-1, the J gene TRBJ2-1, with 11 bases lining up with TRBD2. The receptor's source is a boy aged 5-17 years in good health and CMV-seronegative. CDR3 loop: CASSLVWASGRTSYNEQFF. Here the CDR3 DNA reads TGCGCCAGCAGCTTGGTTTGGGCTAGCGGGAGGACCTCCTACAATGAGCAGTTCTTC.